One and the same sample provided the 19 T cell receptor beta chains below, sequenced in a study of cytomegalovirus exposure and HLA in healthy donors. PCR involved 60 Vbeta and 13 Jbeta primers. TCRdb's table, derived via immunoSEQ multiplex PCR, lists solely in-frame clones and lacks some. This table has 150,000 to 200,000 clones, more than 85% appearing once. Sequences were obtained from PBMCs. The receptors shown here come from a woman under 30 in good health and CMV-seronegative.

This chain connects TRBV28 to TRBJ2-7; 8 nucleotides agree with TRBD2. The CDR3 runs to 16 residues. The germline CDR1 and CDR2 sequences are MDHEN and SYDVKM. V shed 5 bases, J shed 3 bases, and the junction held 12 bases outside the gene matches. The CDR3 DNA reads as TGTGCCAGCAGTCCCCCCCTAAGCGGGAGTCGCTACGAGCAGTACTTC. Its protein product is CASSPPLSGSRYEQYF.

V gene TRBV5-1 combines with J gene TRBJ1-2, with 7 nucleotides matching TRBD1. The junction had 7 bases not matched to a gene; V was cut back by 0 bases and J by 8 bases. The CDR3 has 14 amino acids. The V gene's germline CDR1 is SGHRS and CDR2 YFSETQ. In DNA, the CDR3 is TGCGCCAGCAGCTTGGGGACAGGAGGACTCGGCTACACCTTC. Translated, it gives CASSLGTGGLGYTF.

The chain combines TRBV5-6 with TRBJ1-1; TRBD1 is a possible D gene (6 bases). The V end was cut by 4 bases, the J end by 3 bases, with 16 bases between. CDR1 is SGHDT and CDR2 is YYEEEE in the germline V gene. The length of the CDR3 is 15 residues. CDR3 in amino acids: CASSLGGTWDTEAFF. In nucleotides, the CDR3 is TGTGCCAGCAGCCTAGGTGGGACATGGGACACTGAAGCTTTCTTT.

V usage is TRBV5-4 and J usage is TRBJ2-1; 9 bases agree with TRBD1. The CDR3 runs 16 residues. The V gene's germline CDR1 is SGHNT and CDR2 YYREEE (reference sequence). V lost 2 bases and J lost 5; bases outside the gene matches: 8. As DNA, the CDR3 is TGTGCCAGCAGCTTTGCGGGACAGGGAATTAACAATGAGCAGTTCTTC. Residues: CASSFAGQGINNEQFF.

The V gene is TRBV30, the J gene TRBJ2-7, with TRBD1 matching over 9 bases. The V and J ends lost 2 bases and 2 bases, in that order; junction bases with no gene match: 4. There are 14 residues in the CDR3. Germline loops: CDR1 GTSNPN, CDR2 SVGIG (reference sequence). DNA of the CDR3: TGTGCCTGGAGTTCCGGGACAGGGACCTACGAGCAGTACTTC. It yields the protein CAWSSGTGTYEQYF.

This chain connects TRBV18 to TRBJ1-3; TRBD1 might be the D (6 bases). Trimming left V 5 bases short and J 0 bases short, with 11 bases between. Per germline, CDR1 KGHSH and CDR2 LQKENI. The CDR3 loop spans 15 amino acids. The chain's CDR3 is CASSERTVSGNTIYF. DNA for the CDR3: TGTGCCAGCTCAGAAAGGACAGTCTCTGGAAACACCATATATTTT.

The CDR3 reads CASSTQGASETQYF. In nucleotides, the CDR3 is TGTGCCAGTAGTACCCAGGGGGCCTCAGAGACCCAGTACTTC. This chain uses TRBV19 with TRBJ2-5, with 8 bases fitting TRBD1. The germline CDR1 and CDR2 sequences are LNHDA and SQIVND (reference sequence). The CDR3 covers 14 residues. J lost 4 bases, V lost 4 bases, and 5 bases had no gene match.

The chain recombines TRBV27 with TRBJ2-7; 7 bases align to TRBD2. The CDR3 is made up of 13 amino acids. Per the germline V gene, CDR1 is MNHEY and CDR2 is SMNVEV (reference sequence). Losses at the gene ends were 3 bases for V and 3 bases for J; bases not matched to a gene: 2. Written as DNA, the CDR3 is TGTGCCAGCAGTTTGCGGGAGCGCTACGAGCAGTACTTC. The encoded protein is CASSLRERYEQYF.

The chain uses TRBV19 and TRBJ2-2, with D possibly matching TRBD1 (6 bases). CDR3 length: 13 amino acids. Trimming took 6 bases from V and 6 from J, leaving 11 bases between them. CDR1 and CDR2 (germline): LNHDA, SQIVND (reference sequence). The CDR3 DNA reads TGTGCCAGTAGAGCCAGGGGATCCGGGGAGCTGTTTTTT. Its protein product is CASRARGSGELFF.

The chain combines TRBV25-1 with TRBJ2-7; 7 bases fit TRBD1. CDR3 length: 14 amino acids. CDR1 and CDR2 (germline): MGHDK, SYGVNS. Losses at the gene ends were 5 bases for V and 2 bases for J; bases not matched to a gene: 6. CDR3 protein: CASSYRGFAYEQYF. Written as DNA, the CDR3 is TGTGCCAGCAGTTACAGGGGATTCGCCTACGAGCAGTACTTC.

The rearrangement uses TRBV5-1 and TRBJ2-7; TRBD1 aligns across 9 bases. J gave up 5 bases and V 0 bases, and 3 bases lay outside the gene matches. The CDR3 has 14 amino acids. Germline V gene data show CDR1 as SGHRS and CDR2 as YFSETQ. The CDR3: CASSLGDRDHEQYF. CDR3 coding DNA: TGCGCCAGCAGCTTGGGGGACAGGGACCACGAGCAGTACTTC.

The chain recombines TRBV11-1 with TRBJ1-1; 7 bases map to TRBD1. Germline CDR1 is SGHAT and CDR2 is FQDESV (reference sequence). The ends lost 5 bases at V and 5 bases at J; junction bases unmatched: 8. This CDR3 spans 14 amino acids. CDR3: CASSRLTGRTEAFF. In DNA form, the CDR3 reads TGTGCCAGCAGCCGTCTGACAGGGCGTACTGAAGCTTTCTTT.

As for this clone: The sample holds other DNA sequences that translate to the same CDR3. This chain links TRBV5-4 with TRBJ2-7; a possible D gene is TRBD1 (6 bases). The CDR3 totals 14 residues. V was cut by 1 base and J by 3 bases, with 11 bases left in between. Germline CDR1 SGHNT, CDR2 YYREEE (reference sequence). CDR3 protein: CASSLQIGGYEQYF. The DNA for the CDR3 is TGTGCCAGCAGCTTGCAAATAGGGGGCTACGAGCAGTACTTC.

V and J are TRBV7-8 and TRBJ2-7, with TRBD1 matching over 12 bases. The V and J ends lost 4 bases and 6 bases, in that order; junction bases with no gene match: 7. Germline CDR1 reads SGHVS; CDR2 reads FQNEAQ. This CDR3 contains 15 residues. The chain's CDR3 is CASSSMGQGAGEQYF. Written as DNA, the CDR3 is TGTGCCAGCAGCTCGATGGGACAGGGGGCTGGCGAGCAGTACTTC. Drawing the rest from reference TRBV7-8 and TRBJ2-7, the complete variable domain is GAGVSQSPRYKVAKRGQDVALRCDPISGHVSLFWYQQALGQGPEFLTYFQNEAQLDKSGLPSDRFFAERPEGSVSTLKIQRTQQEDSAVYLCASSSMGQGAGEQYFGPGTRLTVT.

V is TRBV4-3 and J is TRBJ2-1; TRBD2 agrees at 9 bases. The CDR3 sequence is 16 residues long. Per germline, CDR1 LGHNA and CDR2 YSLEER. Trimming took 2 bases from V and 3 from J; bases not matched to a gene: 5. CDR3 DNA: TGCGCCAGCAGCCAATCGCTAGCGGGAAACTACAATGAGCAGTTCTTC. It yields the protein CASSQSLAGNYNEQFF.

V gene TRBV7-2 combines with J gene TRBJ2-1, with no clear D. The CDR3 contains 13 residues. The germline CDR1 and CDR2 sequences are SGHTA and FQGNSA. Deletions cut 2 bases from V and 6 bases from J, with 8 bases between. The CDR3 loop is CASSLLELNEQFF. CDR3 nucleotide sequence: TGTGCCAGCAGCTTACTAGAGCTCAATGAGCAGTTCTTC.

V gene TRBV11-3 combines with J gene TRBJ2-3, with 7 positions matching TRBD1. The trim removed 3 bases at V and 2 bases at J, leaving 2 bases unmatched. Germline assignment: CDR1 SGHNT and CDR2 YENEEA. CDR3 size: 14 residues. The DNA for the CDR3 is TGTGCCAGCAGCTTGGACAGGTTCACAGATACGCAGTATTTT. Amino acids: CASSLDRFTDTQYF.

CDR3 nucleotide sequence: TGTGCCAGCAGCTACAGGACACCTCAAGAGACCCAGTACTTC. Translation gives CASSYRTPQETQYF. V usage is TRBV7-6 and J usage is TRBJ2-5, with a weak D call TRBD1 (5 bases). The CDR3 covers 14 residues. In germline, CDR1 is SGHVS, CDR2 FNYEAQ. V lost 4 bases and J 2 bases, leaving 11 bases between the germline ends.

V and J are TRBV6-1 and TRBJ2-4, with a weak D call TRBD2 (7 bases). The CDR3 spans 16 residues. V was cut by 2 bases and J by 4 bases, with 15 bases left in between. Germline-derived CDR1 and CDR2 are MNHNS and SASEGT. CDR3 protein: CASSELRAGTKNIQYF. As DNA, the CDR3 is TGTGCCAGCAGTGAACTGCGAGCGGGGACAAAAAACATTCAGTACTTC.